This record covers a single T cell receptor beta chain. These data belong to a study of blood T cell repertoires in COVID-19. Libraries were prepared by immunoSEQ multiplex PCR; TCRdb keeps only in-frame clonotypes and omits some of them. The data contain about 210,000 clones, 75% to 85% of them singletons. The TCR was taken from a man aged 45 to 65 with COVID-19, enrolled during active disease. Sequenced material: peripheral blood.

The CDR3 here is CASSLYSGVVTDTQYF. The DNA for the CDR3 is TGTGCCAGCAGCTTGTATAGCGGGGTAGTCACAGATACGCAGTATTTT. The rearrangement joins TRBV7-2 to TRBJ2-3; 8 nucleotides align to TRBD2. Germline CDR1 is SGHTA and CDR2 is FQGNSA. This CDR3 spans 16 amino acids. V gave up 3 bases and J gave up 2 bases; unmatched junction bases: 7. The full variable domain, its missing parts supplied by reference TRBV7-2 and TRBJ2-3, is GAGVSQSPSNKVTEKGKDVELRCDPISGHTALYWYRQSLGQGLEFLIYFQGNSAPDKSGLPSDRFSAERTGGSVSTLTIQRTQQEDSAVYLCASSLYSGVVTDTQYFGPGTRLTVL.